This record concerns one TCR beta chain sequence. This entry belongs to a study of PD-L1 blockade in urothelial cancer. The wider study: Male sex and bladder-origin urothelial cancer characterized about 85% of the roughly 30 patients.

The CDR3 length is 12 residues. Germline CDR1 MDHEN, CDR2 SYDVKM. V was clipped by 7 bases and J by 3 bases, with 10 bases between them. Time point of the sample: pretreatment peripheral blood. Patients suffered from locally advanced or metastatic urothelial carcinoma. This table comes from immunoSEQ multiplex PCR, and its TCRdb copy is limited to in-frame clones, with some not included. This sample has fewer than 75,000 clones, with roughly 90% found just once. The specimen comprised PBMCs, sampled around atezolizumab (anti-PD-L1) treatment. This TCR was sampled from a man in his 70s with urothelial cancer. The V gene is TRBV28, the J gene TRBJ2-7; D ambiguous. DNA of the CDR3: TGTGCCAGCACCTCATCGGTCTACGAGCAGTACTTC. It is translated as CASTSSVYEQYF.